This T cell receptor beta chain appears in the sequencing data of a study of graft-versus-host responses after intestinal transplantation. Study details: All recipients were given anti-thymocyte globulin induction, and tacrolimus and steroids were then administered for around three years.

Study results and caveats: Recipient marrow harbored GvH clones, some of which surfaced first in ileum or blood.

Sequencing was performed with immunoSEQ multiplex PCR; in TCRdb, only in-frame clones are kept and a portion is missing. The table shows around 97,000 clones, with under 95% occurring only once. Notes on this clone: Its matching antigen is unknown.

The specimen was unstimulated CD8+ T cells sorted from spleen or lymph node cells, collected before intestinal transplant. This receptor was obtained from a human donor who received an intestinal transplant.

The CDR3 DNA is TGTGCCAGCAGTTATGTAGCCAGCCATTCACCCCTCCACTTT. It translates to CASSYVASHSPLHF. The chain carries TRBV6-1 and TRBJ1-6, with no clear D. V lost 5 bases, J lost 8 bases, and 13 bases lay in between. The V gene's germline CDR1 is MNHNS and CDR2 SASEGT. The CDR3 is 14 amino acids.